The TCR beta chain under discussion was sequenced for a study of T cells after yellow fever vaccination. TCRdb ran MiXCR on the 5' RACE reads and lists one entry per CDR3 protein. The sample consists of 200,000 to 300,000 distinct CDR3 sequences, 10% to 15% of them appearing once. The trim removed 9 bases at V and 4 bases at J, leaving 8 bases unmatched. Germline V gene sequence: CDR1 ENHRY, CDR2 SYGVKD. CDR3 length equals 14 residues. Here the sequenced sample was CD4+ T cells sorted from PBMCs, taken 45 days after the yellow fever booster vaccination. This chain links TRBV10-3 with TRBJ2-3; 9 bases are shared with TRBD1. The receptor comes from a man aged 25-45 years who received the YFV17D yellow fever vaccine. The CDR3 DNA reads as TGTGCCATACAAACAGGGGGCAAGTCAGATACGCAGTATTTT. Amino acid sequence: CAIQTGGKSDTQYF.